The rows below give T cell receptor beta chains drawn from one sample of a study of shared T cell receptors in the human thymus. The method was immunoSEQ multiplex PCR; TCRdb's version includes in-frame clones alone and lacks a portion of them. The sample records some 700,000 clones, 70% to 90% being singletons. These data were also filed under a second study, of human thymus T cells.

Sequencing was done on a sample of thymocytes. The receptors were gathered from a girl under three years old with a congenital heart defect. The CDR3 runs from the conserved cysteine through the conserved F or W. Fields, in order: J gene, D gene, clone size, V gene, CDR3 DNA, CDR3 protein. A D gene is named only where the DNA matches it firmly. The size of a clone is reported for some rows only, either as once, few or many, or as a class for expanded clones.

j_gene: TRBJ1-1
d_gene: -
abundance: -
v_gene: TRBV5-5
CDR3nt: TGTGCCAGCAGCTTGGGGGGCGGCCTGAACACTGAAGCTTTCTTT
CDR3aa: CASSLGGGLNTEAFF

j_gene: TRBJ1-2
d_gene: -
abundance: once
v_gene: TRBV29-1
CDR3nt: TGCAGCGTTGAGCCGACAGTGGCTAACTATGGCTACACCTTC
CDR3aa: CSVEPTVANYGYTF

j_gene: TRBJ1-1
d_gene: -
abundance: -
v_gene: TRBV5-1
CDR3nt: TGCGCCAGCAGCACGCCGGACAGCACCAGCCTAAACACTGAAGCTTTCTTT
CDR3aa: CASSTPDSTSLNTEAFF

j_gene: TRBJ2-1
d_gene: TRBD1
abundance: -
v_gene: TRBV5-6
CDR3nt: TGTGCCAGCAGCTGTCATGGGGACAGTGCGGGCAATGAGCAGTTCTTC
CDR3aa: CASSCHGDSAGNEQFF

j_gene: TRBJ1-4
d_gene: -
abundance: -
v_gene: TRBV4-3
CDR3nt: TGCGCCAGCAGCCAGGGAGGGAATGAAAAACTGTTTTTT
CDR3aa: CASSQGGNEKLFF

j_gene: TRBJ2-2
d_gene: -
abundance: -
v_gene: TRBV19
CDR3nt: TGTGCCAGTACTCCTCACCGAGGGATGAACACCGGGGAGCTGTTTTTT
CDR3aa: CASTPHRGMNTGELFF

j_gene: TRBJ1-4
d_gene: -
abundance: -
v_gene: TRBV14
CDR3nt: TGTGCCAGCAGCCAGGTCCCAGCGGTTGGTATTGAGGAAAAACTGTTTTTT
CDR3aa: CASSQVPAVGIEEKLFF

j_gene: TRBJ1-1
d_gene: -
abundance: -
v_gene: TRBV5-1
CDR3nt: TGCGCCAGCAGCGTGACACGGAACACTGAAGCTTTCTTT
CDR3aa: CASSVTRNTEAFF

j_gene: TRBJ1-5
d_gene: -
abundance: -
v_gene: TRBV7-2
CDR3nt: TGTGCCAGCACCAAACGGGAGGTTGGGTGGCCCCAGCATTTT
CDR3aa: CASTKREVGWPQHF

j_gene: TRBJ2-3
d_gene: -
abundance: -
v_gene: TRBV2
CDR3nt: TGTGCCAGCAGTGAAGGGGGGGACTCCAGCACAGATACGCAGTATTTT
CDR3aa: CASSEGGDSSTDTQYF

j_gene: TRBJ2-2
d_gene: -
abundance: -
v_gene: TRBV28
CDR3nt: TGTGCCAGCAGTTTATCAGGCTCCGGGGAGCTGTTTTTT
CDR3aa: CASSLSGSGELFF

j_gene: TRBJ2-7
d_gene: TRBD1
abundance: -
v_gene: TRBV14
CDR3nt: TGTGCCAGCAGCCACCCCCCCCGCGGGACAGGGATGGGCTACGAGCAGTACTTC
CDR3aa: CASSHPPRGTGMGYEQYF

j_gene: TRBJ2-6
d_gene: TRBD1
abundance: -
v_gene: TRBV7-8
CDR3nt: TGTGCCAGCAGCTTAGCAAGATTCGGGACAGGGGGGTCTGGGGCCAACGTCCTGACTTTC
CDR3aa: CASSLARFGTGGSGANVLTF

j_gene: TRBJ1-3
d_gene: -
abundance: few
v_gene: TRBV4-3
CDR3nt: TGCGCCAGCAGCCAAGATGTGAGGGGGAAGTCTGGAAACACCATATATTTT
CDR3aa: CASSQDVRGKSGNTIYF

j_gene: TRBJ2-1
d_gene: TRBD2
abundance: -
v_gene: TRBV4-1
CDR3nt: TGCGCCAGCAGCCAAGGGCGGGGGGATGAGCAGTTCTTC
CDR3aa: CASSQGRGDEQFF

j_gene: TRBJ2-1
d_gene: -
abundance: -
v_gene: TRBV4-3
CDR3nt: TGCGCCAGCAGCCAAGGCGGACTACGGGGGTCCCACCTATATGAGCAGTTCTTC
CDR3aa: CASSQGGLRGSHLYEQFF